One sample yielded the 13 T cell receptor beta chains listed below, sequenced in a study of Graves' ophthalmopathy and Graves' hyperthyroidism. The authors amplified TCR beta CDR3 regions from RNA transcripts. First-round RT-PCR with HTBI primers preceded a second-round multiplex PCR. MiXCR was run by TCRdb on the multiplex PCR reads, yielding one entry per CDR3 protein. The sample includes hundreds of thousands of distinct CDR3 sequences, about two fifths seen only once; the top ten take 3% to 3.5%. Source material: peripheral blood. These receptors originate from an adult man with Graves' ophthalmopathy.

This clonotype was picked up many times. The chain uses TRBV14 and TRBJ1-2; weak D call: TRBD1 (6 bases). This CDR3 has 13 amino acids. V lost 3 bases, J lost 11 bases, and 16 bases lay in between. Germline lookup yields CDR1 SGHDN and CDR2 FVKESK. The CDR3 sequence is CASSHPTDRKYTF. CDR3 nucleotide sequence: TGTGCCAGCAGCCACCCAACCGACAGGAAGTACACCTTC.

This clonotype showed up many times. V gene TRBV7-9 combines with J gene TRBJ1-1, with D hard to call. The CDR3 extends over 13 amino acids. The germline gives CDR1 SEHNR, CDR2 FQNEAQ (reference sequence). The V gene lost 0 bases and the J gene lost 4 bases, with 6 bases spanning the gap. CDR3 in DNA: TGTGCCAGCAGCTTAGCCGGTGTCACTGAAGCTTTCTTT. This gives the protein CASSLAGVTEAFF.

The rearrangement uses TRBV27 and TRBJ2-1, with D possibly TRBD2 on 5 matching bases. V lost 6 bases to trimming and J lost 4 bases, with 16 bases between them. CDR1 is MNHEY and CDR2 is SMNVEV in the germline V gene (reference sequence). This CDR3 comprises 15 residues. This CDR3 is CASSPGVAIYNEQFF. The CDR3 DNA is TGTGCCAGCAGCCCCGGGGTAGCGATTTACAATGAGCAGTTCTTC.

Of note for this clonotype: A single base separates this from a much larger clone, so it may be a read error. The chain is built from TRBV7-3 and TRBJ2-6, with D possibly TRBD1 on 5 matching bases. The germline V gene encodes CDR1 SGHTA and CDR2 FQGTGA. V was pared by 6 bases and J by 0 bases, with 9 bases between. The CDR3 totals 15 residues. The CDR3 DNA sequence: TGTGCCAGCAGGTCCGACAGCTCTGGGGCCAACGTCCTGACTTTC. Protein: CASRSDSSGANVLTF. The complete variable domain, with remaining parts taken from reference TRBV7-3 and TRBJ2-6, reads GAGVSQTPSNKVTEKGKYVELRCDPISGHTALYWYRQSLGQGPEFLIYFQGTGAADDSGLPNDRFFAVRPEGSVSTLKIQRTERGDSAVYLCASRSDSSGANVLTFGAGSRLTVL.

The chain is built from TRBV2 and TRBJ1-6; D not certain. Germline CDR1 and CDR2: SNHLY and FYNNEI. The CDR3 loop spans 15 amino acids. V gave up 1 base and J gave up 7 bases, with 11 bases separating them. CDR3 amino acids: CASSEEGQLNSPLHF. CDR3 in DNA: TGTGCCAGCAGTGAAGAAGGGCAGTTAAATTCACCCCTCCACTTT.

This chain joins TRBV7-2 and TRBJ2-7; D is perhaps TRBD1 (5 bases). Trimming took 0 bases from V and 1 from J, leaving 13 bases between them. Germline loops: CDR1 SGHTA, CDR2 FQGNSA. The length of the CDR3 is 16 residues. The CDR3 coding sequence is TGTGCCAGCAGCTTAGCAGCAGGGAAAGGATCCTACGAGCAGTACTTC. It translates to CASSLAAGKGSYEQYF. The whole variable domain, remainder taken from reference TRBV7-2 and TRBJ2-7, is GAGVSQSPSNKVTEKGKDVELRCDPISGHTALYWYRQSLGQGLEFLIYFQGNSAPDKSGLPSDRFSAERTGGSVSTLTIQRTQQEDSAVYLCASSLAAGKGSYEQYFGPGTRLTVT.

This clonotype was picked up many times. The chain uses TRBV29-1 and TRBJ1-2; D might be TRBD1 (5 bases). Germline V CDR1 and CDR2: SQVTM, ANQGSEA. The CDR3 loop spans 13 amino acids. V lost 7 bases to trimming and J lost 6 bases, with 18 bases between them. In DNA form, the CDR3 reads TGCAGCGCTGTGGCGGGGGGGGTAGATGGCTACACCTTC. Translating it yields CSAVAGGVDGYTF.

The chain couples TRBV10-2 to TRBJ1-5, with D perhaps TRBD1 (5 bases). In germline, CDR1 is WSHSY, CDR2 SAAADI. CDR3 length equals 16 residues. Trimming pared 2 bases from V and 2 bases from J, leaving 13 bases between. This CDR3 reads CASSEGGSHRNQPQHF. CDR3 sequence (DNA): TGCGCCAGCAGTGAGGGGGGGTCCCACCGCAATCAGCCCCAGCATTTT.

Concerning this clonotype: Germline is not matched at one junction end, which may reflect a read error. The CDR3 sequence: CASRGGIYEQYF. DNA for the CDR3: TGTGCCAGCAGAGGGGGGATCTACGAGCAGTACTTC. This chain uses TRBV5-1 with TRBJ2-7; D possibly uses TRBD1 or TRBD2 (6 bases each). The CDR3 is 12 amino acids. Germline CDR1 is SGHRS and CDR2 is YFSETQ. The full variable domain, with the rest looked up from reference TRBV5-1 and TRBJ2-7, is KAGVTQTPRYLIKTRGQQVTLSCSPISGHRSVSWYQQTPGQGLQFLFEYFSETQRNKGNFPGRFSGRQFSNSRSEMNVSTLELGDSALYLCASRGGIYEQYFGPGTRLTVT.

This clonotype was observed many times. J is TRBJ2-7 and V is TRBV7-9, with no clear D. Germline CDR1 is SEHNR and CDR2 is FQNEAQ (reference sequence). V was pared by 3 bases and J by 0 bases, with 9 bases between. This CDR3 is built from 14 residues. CDR3 residues: CASSFRPGSYEQYF. The CDR3 DNA sequence: TGTGCCAGCAGCTTTCGACCCGGCTCCTACGAGCAGTACTTC. Filled out from reference TRBV7-9 and TRBJ2-7, the complete variable domain reads DTGVSQNPRHKITKRGQNVTFRCDPISEHNRLYWYRQTLGQGPEFLTYFQNEAQLEKSRLLSDRFSAERPKGSFSTLEIQRTEQGDSAMYLCASSFRPGSYEQYFGPGTRLTVT.

The V call is TRBV4-2, the J call TRBJ1-5; weak D call: TRBD1 (5 bases). The CDR3 spans 15 residues. Germline CDR1 reads LGHNA; CDR2 reads YNFKEQ. Trimming took 2 bases from V and 0 from J, leaving 8 bases between them. CDR3 nucleotides: TGTGCCAGCAGCCAACAGGGCGCTAGCAATCAGCCCCAGCATTTT. Encoded protein: CASSQQGASNQPQHF.

The chain is built from TRBV25-1 and TRBJ1-2, with TRBD1 matching 8 bases. V trimming: 3 bases; J trimming: 4 bases; junction bases outside the gene matches: 16. In germline, CDR1 is MGHDK, CDR2 SYGVNS. CDR3 length: 18 amino acids. CDR3 DNA: TGTGCCAGCAGTGATCCAACCTTCTCGTCAGGGGGCGTCTATGGCTACACCTTC. Translating gives CASSDPTFSSGGVYGYTF.

This clonotype was counted many times. The gene calls are TRBV2 and TRBJ1-4; D is perhaps TRBD1 (6 bases). The CDR3 is 15 residues long. The V and J ends lost 4 bases and 7 bases respectively, with 16 bases between them. The V gene's germline CDR1 is SNHLY and CDR2 FYNNEI. CDR3 sequence reads: CASSGPGASGEKLFF. CDR3 sequence (DNA): TGTGCCAGCAGTGGCCCAGGGGCCTCCGGTGAAAAACTGTTTTTT.